Each of the 2 T cell receptor beta chains below was sequenced from the same sample in a study of cytomegalovirus exposure and HLA in healthy donors. Libraries were prepared by immunoSEQ multiplex PCR; TCRdb keeps only in-frame clonotypes and omits some of them. The sample shows about 82,000 clones, 85% to 95% of them seen only once. The sample comprised PBMCs. All receptors derive from a man aged 18 to 30 in good health and CMV-seronegative.

The chain carries TRBV5-1 and TRBJ2-5; 8 bases match TRBD2. This CDR3 is built from 15 residues. The germline CDR1 and CDR2 sequences are SGHRS and YFSETQ. Losses at the gene ends were 4 bases for V and 4 bases for J; bases not matched to a gene: 9. The CDR3 loop is CASSPGSGSVETQYF. Here the CDR3 DNA reads TGCGCCAGCAGCCCCGGGAGCGGGAGCGTAGAGACCCAGTACTTC.

The chain combines TRBV30 with TRBJ1-6, with 9 positions matching TRBD1. The V gene end was trimmed by 6 bases and the J gene end by 11 bases; junction bases not matched to a gene: 11. Germline CDR1 GTSNPN, CDR2 SVGIG (reference sequence). CDR3 length equals 14 residues. CDR3 loop: CACTLRDRVAPLHF. For the CDR3, the DNA is TGTGCCTGTACCCTTCGGGACAGGGTGGCACCCCTCCACTTT.